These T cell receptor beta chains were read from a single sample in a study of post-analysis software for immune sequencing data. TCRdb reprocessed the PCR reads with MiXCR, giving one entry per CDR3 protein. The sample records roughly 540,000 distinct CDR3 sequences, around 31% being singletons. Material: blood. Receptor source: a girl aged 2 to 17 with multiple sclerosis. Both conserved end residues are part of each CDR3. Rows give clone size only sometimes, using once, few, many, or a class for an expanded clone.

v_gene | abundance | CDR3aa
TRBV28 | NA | CASSPPGTESEKLFF
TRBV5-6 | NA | CASSLWVRGLRGNQPQHF
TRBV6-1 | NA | CASSGLTSGVSYEQYF
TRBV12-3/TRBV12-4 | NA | CASSSPGRGGKETQYF
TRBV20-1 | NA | CSASPPSGVSYNEQFF
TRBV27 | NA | CASSSPAGENTGELFF
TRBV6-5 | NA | CASSSLGDLSEAFF
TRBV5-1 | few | CASSRMGDQPQHF
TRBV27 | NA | CASRRVNTEAFF
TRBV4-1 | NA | CASSQGMAAKVDSPLHF
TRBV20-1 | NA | CSASRTDYEQYF